This entry describes one T cell receptor (beta chain). Bulk PBMC genomic DNA spanned ten immunoSEQ deep plates. TCRdb's table, derived via immunoSEQ multiplex PCR, lists solely in-frame clones and lacks some. The sample yields under 600,000 clones, around three quarters seen once. The study used about 84 million PBMCs per unsorted sample for genomic DNA. These data come from a study of shared clonotypes between healthy human individuals. The CDR3 spans 14 residues. Germline loops: CDR1 MNHEY, CDR2 SVGAGI. V lost 2 bases, J lost 8 bases, and 13 bases lay in between. The sequence was collected from a woman aged 35 to 49 in good health. Some clones in this sample may be carry-over from other donors' samples. Material: PBMCs. The chain is built from TRBV6-5 and TRBJ2-1; D unclear. CDR3 in DNA: TGTGCCAGCAGTTACGATTCGTCCACAGATGAGCAGTTCTTC. It translates to CASSYDSSTDEQFF.